The 10 T cell receptor beta chains below were found in one sample sequenced in a study of blood T cell repertoires in COVID-19. Assay used: immunoSEQ multiplex PCR; TCRdb lists only in-frame clones, some missing. The table shows 200,000 to 250,000 clones, with around 90% occurring only once. The sequencing sample was made of PBMCs or T cells enriched from blood (not recorded which). Source of these receptors: a woman aged 18-29 years who had recovered from COVID-19.

The chain is built from TRBV7-6 and TRBJ2-1; TRBD1 matches 7 bases. This CDR3 is built from 16 residues. V was pared by 5 bases and J by 7 bases, with 14 bases of the junction left unmatched. CDR1 is SGHVS and CDR2 is FNYEAQ in the germline V gene. CDR3 in amino acids: CASSLLTETGMNEQFF. The CDR3 bases are TGTGCCAGCAGCCTCCTAACCGAGACAGGGATGAATGAGCAGTTCTTC.

CDR3 coding DNA: TGTGCCAGCAGCTCTACAGCCATCGGGACGGGGGGGACTGAAGCTTTCTTT. It yields the protein CASSSTAIGTGGTEAFF. The chain couples TRBV11-3 to TRBJ1-1; D might be TRBD1 (5 bases). Between the trimmed V and J ends, which lost 4 bases and 5 bases, there was a span of 23 bases. This CDR3 comprises 17 residues. Germline CDR1 is SGHNT and CDR2 is YENEEA.

The gene calls are TRBV14 and TRBJ2-7; maybe TRBD2 (5 bases). V was clipped by 4 bases and J by 5 bases, with 18 bases between them. There are 15 residues in the CDR3. Germline-derived CDR1 and CDR2 are SGHDN and FVKESK. The CDR3 DNA reads TGTGCCAGCAGCCTAGCGTACGAGTTATTGGACGAGCAGTACTTC. Amino acids: CASSLAYELLDEQYF.

The chain couples TRBV5-1 to TRBJ2-2; TRBD1 matches 10 bases. The CDR3 totals 15 residues. Trimming removed 3 bases from V and 5 bases from J; junction bases left unmatched: 4. The germline CDR1 and CDR2 sequences are SGHRS and YFSETQ. In DNA, the CDR3 is TGCGCCAGCAGCTGGAGGGACAGGGGTACCGGGGAGCTGTTTTTT. Translating gives CASSWRDRGTGELFF.

This rearrangement joins TRBV9 to TRBJ1-1; 7 positions agree with TRBD1. V shed 4 bases and J 6 bases; nucleotides not matched to a gene: 12. Germline V gives CDR1 SGDLS, CDR2 YYNGEE. The CDR3 contains 15 residues. CDR3 sequence reads: CASSTIQGMGAEAFF. CDR3 coding DNA: TGTGCCAGCAGCACAATACAGGGGATGGGGGCTGAAGCTTTCTTT.

This chain uses TRBV28 with TRBJ2-1; 8 nucleotides agree with TRBD2. This CDR3 contains 13 residues. CDR1 and CDR2 from the germline V gene are MDHEN and SYDVKM. V shed 2 bases and J 16 bases; nucleotides not matched to a gene: 10. The DNA of the CDR3 is TGTGCCAGCAGTTTAGAGGGGACTAGGATCGCATTCTTC. This sequence encodes CASSLEGTRIAFF.

V usage is TRBV7-9 and J usage is TRBJ2-1; 10 nucleotides agree with TRBD1. The CDR3 is 13 residues long. The germline gives CDR1 SEHNR, CDR2 FQNEAQ (reference sequence). V lost 9 bases and J lost 6; bases outside the gene matches: 5. For the CDR3, the DNA is TGTGCCAGTCCCGGGACAGGGGTCAATGAGCAGTTCTTC. Protein product: CASPGTGVNEQFF.

Regarding this clone: The sample contains more than one DNA sequence encoding this CDR3. V usage is TRBV29-1 and J usage is TRBJ2-7, with D possibly being TRBD1 (5 bases). CDR3 length: 12 amino acids. Germline lookup yields CDR1 SQVTM and CDR2 ANQGSEA. V was cut by 2 bases and J by 2 bases, with 7 bases left in between. As DNA, the CDR3 is TGCAGCGTTGAACAGGGTCCCTACGAGCAGTACTTC. It encodes CSVEQGPYEQYF.

V is TRBV7-8 and J is TRBJ1-5; 9 bases are a match to TRBD1. Germline CDR1 and CDR2: SGHVS and FQNEAQ. The CDR3 extends over 17 amino acids. Unmatched junction bases numbered 14, after V lost 5 bases and J lost 6 bases. In nucleotides, the CDR3 is TGTGCCAGCAGCCTGAGGATGGTGACAGGGGGATCTCAGCCCCAGCATTTT. Translation: CASSLRMVTGGSQPQHF.

The rearrangement links TRBV28 to TRBJ2-1; D may be TRBD1 (6 bases). Trimming shortened V by 2 bases and J by 6 bases, and 14 bases separated the two germline ends. This CDR3 spans 15 amino acids. Germline assignment: CDR1 MDHEN and CDR2 SYDVKM. The CDR3 here is CASSLPRGQINEQFF. In DNA, the CDR3 is TGTGCCAGCAGTTTACCCAGGGGCCAAATCAATGAGCAGTTCTTC.